This TCR beta chain was found in a study of molecular identifiers for immune sequencing clone quantification. Previously described methods with listed TCR primers produced the bulk TCR libraries. Each CDR3 protein gets one entry after TCRdb re-called the PCR reads with MiXCR. Here the sample spans tens of thousands of distinct CDR3 sequences, roughly 23% being singletons. The CDR3 spans 16 residues. Germline loops: CDR1 MNHEY, CDR2 SVGAGI. V was clipped by 2 bases and J by 4 bases; unmatched bases: 10. This clonotype appeared many times. This sequence originates from a human donor in good health. Some libraries in this study had Jurkat cell RNA spiked in. The chain carries TRBV6-5 and TRBJ1-2; 7 positions match TRBD1. The sequenced material came from naive CD8+ T cells from blood, with Jurkat cell RNA spiked in. Subset in this sample: FACS-sorted CD8+CD4-CCR7+CD45RA+ naive T cells. Written as DNA, the CDR3 is TGTGCCAGCAGTTACCCTGAGGACAGGTTGATCTATGGCTACACCTTC. It is translated as CASSYPEDRLIYGYTF.